The 15 T cell receptor beta chains presented below share a single source sample, sequenced in a study of blood T cell repertoires in COVID-19. Method: immunoSEQ multiplex PCR; TCRdb's copy keeps in-frame clones and lacks some. This table holds some 160,000 clones, 80% to 85% found once. Input material: peripheral blood. These receptors originate from a man aged 65 to 85 with active or convalescent COVID-19.

The gene calls are TRBV14 and TRBJ1-2; no clear D gene. This CDR3 spans 16 amino acids. The germline gives CDR1 SGHDN, CDR2 FVKESK. Trimming pared 3 bases from V and 4 bases from J, leaving 18 bases between. The DNA of the CDR3 is TGTGCCAGCAGCCACGGGAACCTGGGAATACCCTATGGCTACACCTTC. It encodes CASSHGNLGIPYGYTF.

The V and J genes are TRBV28 and TRBJ2-1, with D maybe TRBD1 (5 bases). The CDR3 has 15 amino acids. Between the trimmed V and J ends, which lost 6 bases and 7 bases, there was a span of 19 bases. The germline V gene encodes CDR1 MDHEN and CDR2 SYDVKM. The CDR3 sequence: CASSSPGAPENEQFF. The CDR3, as DNA: TGTGCCAGCAGCTCCCCTGGGGCCCCTGAGAATGAGCAGTTCTTC.

The chain combines TRBV10-3 with TRBJ1-2; D not certain. CDR3 length: 14 residues. V lost 3 bases to trimming and J lost 7 bases, with 15 bases between them. The germline CDR1 and CDR2 sequences are ENHRY and SYGVKD. This CDR3 reads CAISEIGSSRGYTF. In nucleotides, the CDR3 is TGTGCCATCAGTGAAATCGGGTCTTCTCGTGGCTACACCTTC.

The V call is TRBV28, the J call TRBJ1-1; D remains unclear. There are 15 residues in the CDR3. Germline loops: CDR1 MDHEN, CDR2 SYDVKM. The V and J ends lost 6 bases and 7 bases respectively, with 21 bases between them. In DNA, the CDR3 is TGTGCCAGCAGCGGGCCGGGAACTAGGGTGGGTGAAGCTTTCTTT. Residues: CASSGPGTRVGEAFF.

V gene TRBV7-2 combines with J gene TRBJ1-6; TRBD1 matches at 9 bases. Per germline, CDR1 SGHTA and CDR2 FQGNSA. The CDR3 loop spans 15 amino acids. With V trimmed by 5 bases and J by 7 bases, 6 bases remained unmatched. This chain's CDR3 is CASSLRDRDNSPLHF. The CDR3, as DNA: TGTGCCAGCAGCCTACGGGACAGGGACAATTCACCCCTCCACTTT.

This clone occurred a few times. The J gene is TRBJ1-6, the V gene TRBV6-5; D uncertain. V lost 7 bases, J lost 0 bases, and 4 bases lay in between. The V gene's germline CDR1 is MNHEY and CDR2 SVGAGI. This CDR3 is 13 amino acids long. CDR3 sequence reads: CASILSYNSPLHF. The CDR3 nucleotides read TGTGCCAGCATTCTCTCCTATAATTCACCCCTCCACTTT.

V and J are TRBV6-5 and TRBJ2-3, with 8 bases identical to TRBD2. J gave up 10 bases and V 2 bases, and 11 bases lay outside the gene matches. The CDR3 is 15 residues long. Germline V gene sequence: CDR1 MNHEY, CDR2 SVGAGI. CDR3 nucleotide sequence: TGTGCCAGCAGTTACCTTAGCGGGGAATATCAAGCGCAGTATTTT. It codes for CASSYLSGEYQAQYF.

V usage is TRBV7-3 and J usage is TRBJ2-3; D is perhaps TRBD2 (7 bases). Per the germline V gene, CDR1 is SGHTA and CDR2 is FQGTGA. The CDR3 length is 17 residues. V gave up 5 bases and J gave up 0 bases, with 18 bases separating them. Here the CDR3 DNA reads TGTGCCAGCAGCCCTTGGGGGGGCCGGAAGAGCACAGATACGCAGTATTTT. It yields the protein CASSPWGGRKSTDTQYF.

This clone was seen once. The chain has TRBV3-1 (or the pseudogene TRBV3-2) and TRBJ1-2, with TRBD1 identical over 7 bases. With V trimmed by 1 base and J by 7 bases, 3 bases remained unmatched. Germline-derived CDR1 and CDR2 are LGHDT and YNNKEL (reference sequence). This CDR3 contains 13 residues. The CDR3 loop reads CASSQARQGGYTF. The DNA for the CDR3 is TGTGCCAGCAGCCAAGCCCGACAGGGTGGCTACACCTTC.

The rearrangement uses TRBV25-1 and TRBJ2-7; 7 bases fit TRBD2. Unmatched junction bases numbered 8, after V lost 3 bases and J lost 9 bases. The CDR3 covers 13 residues. The V gene's germline CDR1 is MGHDK and CDR2 SYGVNS. CDR3 sequence reads: CASSDVAPGGQYF. CDR3 nucleotide sequence: TGTGCCAGCAGTGATGTGGCCCCGGGGGGGCAGTACTTC.

The chain uses TRBV6-6 and TRBJ1-6; a weak D match, TRBD1 (6 bases). Germline V CDR1 and CDR2: MNHNY, SVGAGI (reference sequence). V was trimmed by 2 bases and J by 4 bases, leaving 12 bases between them. The CDR3 is 16 residues long. CDR3: CASSYTRQAYNSPLHF. The CDR3 coding sequence is TGTGCCAGCAGTTACACCCGACAGGCGTATAATTCACCCCTCCACTTT.

J is TRBJ1-2 and V is TRBV9; no definite D call. V gave up 0 bases and J gave up 2 bases, with 11 bases separating them. The CDR3 spans 15 residues. Germline CDR1 reads SGDLS; CDR2 reads YYNGEE. The CDR3 sequence is CASSVGMSGNYGYTF. In DNA form, the CDR3 reads TGTGCCAGCAGCGTAGGGATGTCCGGGAACTATGGCTACACCTTC.

The chain joins TRBV19 to TRBJ1-5, with a weak D call TRBD1 (5 bases). This CDR3 has 18 residues. The V and J ends lost 2 bases and 1 base respectively, with 18 bases between them. In germline, CDR1 is LNHDA, CDR2 SQIVND (reference sequence). CDR3: CASSIWGRSRDSNQPQHF. DNA of the CDR3: TGTGCCAGTAGTATATGGGGGAGGAGCCGGGACAGCAATCAGCCCCAGCATTTT.

V usage is TRBV2 and J usage is TRBJ2-2; weak D call: TRBD2 (5 bases). From germline, CDR1 is SNHLY and CDR2 FYNNEI. Deletions cut 6 bases from V and 10 bases from J, with 18 bases between. This CDR3 comprises 14 residues. The CDR3 nucleotides are TGTGCCAGCAGAGATACTAGTCAAACCCTGGAGCTGTTTTTT. Its protein product is CASRDTSQTLELFF.

The CDR3, as DNA: TGCGCCAGCAGCTCGGCGGGGGGGACGCAAAATGGCTACACCTTC. Translating gives CASSSAGGTQNGYTF. The chain carries TRBV5-1 and TRBJ1-2; D may be TRBD1 (5 bases). CDR1 is SGHRS, CDR2 YFSETQ, per germline. With 3 bases removed from V and 6 bases from J, the gap between germline ends came to 18 bases. The CDR3 loop spans 15 amino acids.